The TCR beta chain described here comes from a study of Tregs in tolerant kidney transplant recipients. As to this clone: What it recognizes is unknown.

Sequencing was performed with immunoSEQ multiplex PCR; in TCRdb, only in-frame clones are kept and a portion is missing. The sample comprises around 43,000 clones, about 90% of which are singletons, and 0.6% to 0.7% rests with the top ten. With 3 bases removed from V and 7 bases from J, the gap between germline ends came to 13 bases. This CDR3 has 15 residues. Germline CDR1 is MNHEY and CDR2 is SMNVEV (reference sequence). Study-level results: Activated donor B cell expansion appeared to reveal the most relevant donor-specific TCRbeta repertoire.

CD4+CD25+CD127- Tregs, CD4+CD25- non-Tregs, CD4 and CD8 cells were sorted. Regulatory T cells were sorted from thawed PBMCs rested overnight at 37°C with around 180 IU/ml IL-2. Sequenced material: Tregs from blood. The rearrangement joins TRBV27 to TRBJ1-6; perhaps TRBD1 as D (5 bases). The sequence derives from a human donor in good health. Here the CDR3 reads CASSFGAGRNSPLHF. As DNA, the CDR3 is TGTGCCAGCAGTTTCGGGGCAGGGAGGAATTCACCCCTCCACTTT.